Listed below are T cell receptor beta chains from one sample, sequenced in a study of CD8+ T cells in alopecia areata. Repertoires were generated with immunoSEQ multiplex PCR, while TCRdb's copy carries only in-frame clones and drops some. The sample has approximately 200,000 clones; about 60% are singletons. The specimen was CD4+ T cells sorted from blood, collected at week 4, from a patient treated with tofacitinib. The receptors derive from a human donor with alopecia areata. Both conserved end residues are part of each CDR3. The order of the fields is CDR3 DNA, CDR3 protein, clone size, D gene, V gene, J gene. The D gene is left open where the match is weak. Clone size appears in some rows only: once, few, many, or a class for an expanded clone.

TGTGCCAGCAGCTACGACAGCTACCAAGAGACCCAGTACTTC	CASSYDSYQETQYF	NA	NA	TRBV2	TRBJ2-5
TGTGCCGGTAGTAAGGGTGGGGAGACCCAGTACTTC	CAGSKGGETQYF	once	NA	TRBV5-6	TRBJ2-5
TGTGCCAGCAGTGCTGGCTACACCTTC	CASSAGYTF	NA	NA	TRBV2	TRBJ1-2
TGCGCCAGCAGCCCCCTTTGGGGGTACGAGCAGTACTTC	CASSPLWGYEQYF	NA	NA	TRBV4-1	TRBJ2-7
TGTGCCAGCAGCTTCCTCGGGGACAGCACAGATACGCAGTATTTT	CASSFLGDSTDTQYF	NA	NA	TRBV7-2	TRBJ2-3
TGTGCCAGCTCAGCACAGGGGATGAACACTGAAGCTTTCTTT	CASSAQGMNTEAFF	NA	TRBD1	TRBV18	TRBJ1-1
TGTGCCTGGAGTACGGGAGGACGACGCCTCACAGATACGCAGTATTTT	CAWSTGGRRLTDTQYF	NA	TRBD2	TRBV30	TRBJ2-3
TGTGCCAGCACGCAGGGGATTGAAGCTTTCTTT	CASTQGIEAFF	NA	NA	TRBV11-1	TRBJ1-1
TGTGCCAGCAGCCTTCGGGTCGGGAAAAACATTCAGTACTTC	CASSLRVGKNIQYF	NA	NA	TRBV7-2	TRBJ2-4
TGTGCCAGTAGTACTACACTCTTCTCGATCTTTCAGCCCCAGCATTTT	CASSTTLFSIFQPQHF	NA	NA	TRBV19	TRBJ1-5
TGCAGCGCCCGAAGCCGGGGGGGGTGGGACGAGCAGTACTTC	CSARSRGGWDEQYF	once	TRBD2	TRBV29-1	TRBJ2-7
TGTGCCAGCAGTTCCCCGGGGGGGGAGAACACTGAAGCTTTCTTT	CASSSPGGENTEAFF	NA	NA	TRBV27	TRBJ1-1
TGTGCCAGCAGTTTATCCCCCGGAGCTAACACCGGGGAGCTGTTTTTT	CASSLSPGANTGELFF	NA	NA	TRBV27	TRBJ2-2
TGCAGCGTTGAAGTGTGGACAGATACGCAGTATTTT	CSVEVWTDTQYF	NA	NA	TRBV29-1	TRBJ2-3
TGCGCCAGCAGCTTGGCCTCAAGGGTAGAGACCCAGTACTTC	CASSLASRVETQYF	NA	NA	TRBV5-1	TRBJ2-5
TGTGCCATCAGCGGGAACAGGGGGCGAACAGAAGAGACCCAGTACTTC	CAISGNRGRTEETQYF	many	TRBD1	TRBV10-3	TRBJ2-5
TGTGCCAGCAGCGTTACTGATAACAATCAGCCCCAGCATTTT	CASSVTDNNQPQHF	NA	NA	TRBV9	TRBJ1-5